The following is a T cell receptor beta chain sequence with its context. The antigen is undetermined. The method was immunoSEQ multiplex PCR; TCRdb's version includes in-frame clones alone and lacks a portion of them. The sample consists of more than 20,000 clones, about 81% of them appearing once. The data were obtained in a study of CD4 T cells in relation to SARS-CoV-2 and coronaviruses. Study overall: ViraFEST: approximately eleven-day antigen culture of PBMCs, then TCR beta CDR3 sequencing. No peptide or an HIV-1 Nef peptide pool served as negative control.

V was clipped by 1 base and J by 6 bases, with 11 bases between them. The CDR3 consists of 14 residues. Germline V gives CDR1 SGHTA, CDR2 FQGNSA. The unexposed donors gave CD4+ T cells in 2011-2018, prior to COVID-19. CD4+ T cells were isolated from the cells after nine to eleven days of culture. The sequencing input was CD4+ T cells from PBMCs, cultured in vitro. The clonotype was recovered from a human donor in good health. This chain uses TRBV7-2 with TRBJ2-3; D call uncertain. The CDR3 DNA reads as TGTGCCAGCAGCTTAGGTCTTCTGTCGGATACGCAGTATTTT. Protein: CASSLGLLSDTQYF.